This entry features one T cell receptor (beta chain) sequence. The CDR3 sequence is 12 residues long. V dropped 2 bases and J dropped 5 bases, with 6 bases sitting between them. Per the germline V gene, CDR1 is SGHAT and CDR2 is FQNNGV. The record originates from a study of technical replicates of blood from a few donors. Sequencing was performed with immunoSEQ multiplex PCR; in TCRdb, only in-frame clones are kept and a portion is missing. Of 95,000 or so clones in the sample, 95% were seen once. This TCR derives from a human donor in good health. V usage is TRBV11-2 and J usage is TRBJ2-5; D is ambiguous. The specimen was T cells isolated from PBMCs. CDR3 DNA sequence: TGTGCCAGCAGCTTATCTGCGGAGACCCAGTACTTC. It specifies CASSLSAETQYF. The full variable domain, completed using reference TRBV11-2 and TRBJ2-5, is EAGVAQSPRYKIIEKRQSVAFWCNPISGHATLYWYQQILGQGPKLLIQFQNNGVVDDSQLPKDRFSAERLKGVDSTLKIQPAKLEDSAVYLCASSLSAETQYFGPGTRLLVL.